A single TCR beta chain is shown here with its context. No antigen is known for it. These data belong to a study of T-cell reconstitution after alpha-beta-depleted transplantation in children. Regarding the study as a whole: When one year had passed after transplant, most T-cell counts and diversity came from newly produced T cells. Several hundred expanded graft clones reportedly were the source of alpha-beta T cells about two months after transplant.

Using unique molecular identifiers, the investigators prepared the TCRbeta library. In TCRdb, the PCR reads were re-called with MiXCR into one record per CDR3 protein. The sample yields approximately 980,000 distinct CDR3 sequences, under 30% seen once. Germline V gene data show CDR1 as SGHRS and CDR2 as YFSETQ. V was pared by 1 base and J by 7 bases, with 9 bases between. This CDR3 comprises 13 residues. The rearrangement links TRBV5-1 to TRBJ2-1; the D gene could be TRBD1 or TRBD2 (6 bases each). This TCR was sampled from a boy younger than two who had a stem cell transplant for SCID, so the T cells may come from the graft donor. The material sequenced was PBMCs, mostly from graft donor cells, taken 360 days after TCRalphabeta/CD19-depleted stem cell transplant. The CDR3 loop is CASSLWGANEQFF. The CDR3, as DNA: TGCGCCAGCAGCTTGTGGGGGGCTAATGAGCAGTTCTTC.